This is a list of T cell receptor beta chains from one sample in a study of T cell changes during pregnancy in multiple sclerosis. Produced via immunoSEQ multiplex PCR; TCRdb's table is partial and in-frame only. The table records around 66,000 clones, roughly 90% of them present only once. The sequencing here drew on peripheral blood, taken in the first trimester of pregnancy. Source of these receptors: a female donor in good health, enrolled as a control in a pregnancy study. Both conserved end residues are part of each CDR3. Each record gives: V gene, J gene, CDR3 protein.

TRBV19	TRBJ2-2	CASKTSGLGTGELFF
TRBV11-3	TRBJ2-7	CASSLLTGVGEQYF
TRBV10-3	TRBJ1-4	CAISFDRGRGNEKLFF
TRBV7-9	TRBJ2-5	CASSFWTGGEETQYF
TRBV30	TRBJ1-6	CAWSRDRVSPLHF
TRBV5-1	TRBJ2-5	CASSLWRGGYIQETQYF
TRBV4-1	TRBJ2-5	CASSQRWTGVEQETQYF
TRBV4-3	TRBJ1-2	CASSQVSRGGYTF
TRBV9	TRBJ2-5	CASSVGPQETQYF
TRBV4-1	TRBJ2-7	CASSHLTGTYEQYF
TRBV10-3	TRBJ2-6	CAISDGKGGRAGANVLTF
TRBV5-6	TRBJ2-1	CASSLSVAGGDEQFF
TRBV29-1	TRBJ2-1	CSNLRDRVRHEQFF
TRBV6-6	TRBJ2-3	CASRPTGIAQYF
TRBV7-9	TRBJ1-1	CASGAPGETEAFF
TRBV19	TRBJ2-7	CASSIGRSYEQYF
TRBV12-5	TRBJ1-5	CASALGQGSQPQHF
TRBV6-5	TRBJ2-1	CASSYSYYNEQFF
TRBV27	TRBJ2-7	CASRSTGLGYEQYF
TRBV28	TRBJ2-2	CASRGTSGSNTGELFF
TRBV2	TRBJ2-5	CASSWRTSGWETQYF
TRBV19	TRBJ1-1	CASSRDIPTEAFF
TRBV9	TRBJ1-2	CASSPGQGDYGYTF
TRBV7-2	TRBJ2-3	CASSLVPGGTDTQYF
TRBV7-9	TRBJ2-1	CASSATGGLNEQFF
TRBV6-5	TRBJ1-5	CASSSGRNQPQHF
TRBV19	TRBJ2-2	CASMQDRGLMYTGELFF
TRBV7-3	TRBJ2-5	CASSLDGTDQETQYF
TRBV7-9	TRBJ1-1	CASSPTLAEAFF
TRBV13	TRBJ1-1	CASRQRGGLNTEAFF
TRBV5-1	TRBJ2-1	CASSLEQGWYNEQFF
TRBV6-5	TRBJ1-2	CASSSFQGAHGYTF
TRBV25-1	TRBJ1-2	CASRTGQYGYTF
TRBV6-1	TRBJ1-3	CASSEVEGNTIYF
TRBV9	TRBJ2-2	CASSGRTSGRATGELFF
TRBV5-8	TRBJ2-1	CASSPGTGEVNEQFF
TRBV4-3	TRBJ1-3	CASSQAGGSSGNTIYF
TRBV29-1	TRBJ2-5	CSVRAREGETQYF
TRBV6-1	TRBJ2-1	CASSLAANYNEQFF
TRBV5-1	TRBJ1-6	CASSLGGTENSPLHF
TRBV7-8	TRBJ1-1	CASRQGQTSNLMNTEAFF
TRBV5-5	TRBJ2-7	CASSSGVSEQYF
TRBV7-9	TRBJ2-2	CASSLTGELFF
TRBV19	TRBJ1-3	CASSQQTGVGTIYF
TRBV25-1	TRBJ1-2	CASSEPTLTGNYGYTF
TRBV6-5	TRBJ2-2	CASRGLSNTGELFF
TRBV27	TRBJ2-5	CASSVATGVGETQYF
TRBV5-4	TRBJ2-3	CASRRTSGGVDTQYF
TRBV9	TRBJ2-5	CASSVGVAGEKETQYF
TRBV19	TRBJ2-1	CASSIRTGPYEQFF
TRBV4-3	TRBJ1-1	CASSQGGIGNTEAFF
TRBV2	TRBJ1-1	CASNGRGLNTEAFF